This record concerns one TCR beta chain sequence. Its antigen specificity is not known. It has no much larger one-base neighbor in the sample; base qualities were not kept. This entry is derived from a study of cytomegalovirus exposure and HLA in healthy donors (dated by TCRdb to about 2017). As for the study more broadly: In an earlier analysis of 450 to 750 of the donors, approximately 260 Gb of sequence data and 90 million to 120 million unique TCR beta sequences from 180 million or so T cells were reported. Along with the roughly 670-subject first cohort, a separate validation cohort of roughly 110 different subjects was used. An earlier analysis of 587 of the donors used high-throughput TCR beta sequencing to judge whether each TCR beta V gene segment behaved as functional or pseudogenic. Because of strong linkage in the cohort, five DR-DQ haplotypes were treated as single units for association and clustering. To predict cytomegalovirus infection status, the study brought together high-throughput TCR immunosequencing, statistical association of individual TCRs with disease status, and machine learning. The study aimed to test whether signatures of past pathogen exposure could be identified by cataloging public T cell receptors. Typing coverage differed by locus: A, B, C, DRB1 and DQB1 were typed in roughly 620-630 donors, DQA1 in 522, DPA1 in approximately 600, and DPB1 in around 490. The T cell repertoires of some 700 subjects were profiled by immunosequencing and related to cytomegalovirus serostatus. All discovery cohort repertoires had been generated using a single sequencing platform. In a later analysis, previously published TCR beta repertoires from several hundred donors were re-analyzed and high-resolution HLA genotyping was added so that TCR occurrence patterns could be studied. Across approximately 400 genotyped donors of the cohort, an average of approximately 240,000 unique TCR beta nucleotide sequences per donor were sequenced, and roughly 17% of those sequences were non-productive. The genetic ancestry cluster associated with self-reported Caucasian donors included 80% to 90% of the approximately 430 genotyped donors. Both class I and class II loci were covered by HLA typing, at four-digit resolution. A later genetic analysis used genome-wide SNP genotypes for about 60% of the roughly 670 donors, treating that subset as a discovery cohort. An early release that covered roughly 600 HLA-typed donors contained about 300 gigabases of sequencing data and tens of millions of unique TCR sequences. Donor age, sex, ethnicity and CMV serostatus were collected together with the repertoire data. Rather than drawing on any new phenotypic data, the later analysis identified candidate immune exposures from TCR beta sequences and the way those sequences occurred across donors. Overall study results and their limits: A cluster of highly shared sequence variants was judged likely to be a technical artifact of the sequencing pipeline. The classifier was reported to diagnose cytomegalovirus status with high specificity and sensitivity in both the original cohort and the validation cohort. The only immune exposure information available for the cohort was CMV serostatus. Specific HLA alleles were associated with roughly 16,000 TCR beta sequences at a false discovery rate of 0.05 in a later analysis. In an earlier analysis of roughly 500 of the donors, most TCR beta V segments appeared in productive rearrangements about 90% or about 30% of the time, broadly matching IMGT annotations. According to a later genetic analysis, donors in an Asian-associated ancestry cluster had fewer N-insertions in productive TCRs than the approximately 690-donor mean. The authors suggested that the approach could potentially be generalized to other disease states and immunological phenotypes. Linkage disequilibrium might explain the correlated functional status among segregating V segments, but an unknown experimental factor could not be excluded. The 87-base-pair reads could not distinguish some IMGT-functional V segments, including TRBV6-2 and TRBV6-3, so those segments were excluded. This cohort had only TCR beta chains sequenced, and the lack of alpha or paired-chain data limited which features could be detected. Because HLA typing was unavailable for some donors at each locus, only the typed subset was used in association tests. In a later analysis, HLA-associated TCR beta chains were found to be more clonally expanded and to have lower generation probabilities than equally common non-associated chains. While some public TCRs were present in many individuals, most TCR sequences turned up only very rarely across donors. A further reported finding was that TCR beta sequences accurately predicted the HLA-A and HLA-B alleles for most subjects in the first cohort. In vitro tests confirmed that a few of the cytomegalovirus-associated TCR beta chains recognize cytomegalovirus antigens. A total of 150 to 200 TCR beta chains were listed by the study as associated with cytomegalovirus. A later analysis found that TCR association rates varied across HLA loci, with DRB1 alleles showing the most associated TCRs and HLA-C alleles the fewest. When HLA alleles, especially DR and DQ, strongly co-occurred, attributing TCR associations to individual alleles was difficult. The presence/absence analyses assumed that sequencing depth was roughly uniform across donors, and that assumption may not be true. In a later analysis, most CMV-associated TCR beta chains were found to appear HLA-restricted, with HLA associations seemingly driven largely by CMV exposure. V-gene and J-gene trimming of TCR beta chains was associated with a missense DCLRE1C variant in a later genetic analysis, and the association was replicated in an independent cohort. The earlier analysis of almost 600 of the donors excluded some 16 rarely observed V segments, including chromosome 9 orphons, because counts were too low. A later analysis reported that several top co-occurrence clusters appeared linked to parvovirus B19, influenza, CMV and Epstein-Barr virus.

The method was the immunoSEQ multiplex PCR assay. The multiplex PCR relied on a mix of 60 forward primers for TCR Vbeta segments and 13 reverse primers for TCR Jbeta segments. The CDR3 region of rearranged TCR beta genes was amplified from genomic DNA by a multiplex PCR assay. The amplified TCR beta libraries were sequenced on the Illumina HiSeq System as 87-base-pair reads. For the original study's pipeline: A later analysis tallied some 79 million unique TCR beta chains across the 666 repertoires, and around 9.9 million of those chains were shared by two or more donors. To remove PCR and sequencing errors, raw reads were error-corrected and collapsed into unique sequences using a nearest-neighbor algorithm that merged closely related sequences. Alignment of CDR3 sequences to IMGT reference sequences was used to assign V, D and J gene segments. For a sequence to be retained, at least a six-nucleotide match to both a V gene segment and a J gene segment was required. A rearrangement was called productive if the CDR3 had no stop codons and remained in frame with V and J, and every other rearrangement was called non-productive. Following IMGT convention, CDR3 was defined as the stretch from the second conserved V-encoded cysteine up to the conserved J-encoded phenylalanine. In an earlier analysis of approximately 500 of the donors, sequences lacking an unambiguous match to a single V gene segment were excluded. An earlier analysis of some 500 of the donors classified V segments as functional when productive rearrangements were above 56.7% and as segregating when the standard deviation between donors was above 5%. A statistical classification framework was built to diagnose cytomegalovirus status from the catalog of TCR beta chain sequences. A later analysis assigned V and J genes by comparing TCR nucleotide sequences with IMGT/GENE-DB human TR gene sequences. The TCRdist pipeline was used in a later analysis to assign CDR3 sequences and most-parsimonious VDJ recombination scenarios. A later analysis defined each TCR beta chain by its CDR3 amino acid sequence plus V-gene family, and excluded reads lacking a unique V-gene family. To address suspected cross-contamination and a sequencing artifact, a later analysis removed approximately 590 highly shared, low-generation-probability nucleotide sequences. In a later analysis, a clonal expansion index for each public chain was calculated from normalized within-repertoire ranks of inferred template counts. In a later analysis, generation probabilities were computed with a VDJ recombination model fitted to out-of-frame rearrangements, and the resulting probabilities were checked against IGoR. In a later analysis, TCR-TCR, TCR-HLA and TCR-CMV co-occurrence was scored with hypergeometric tests, and a repertoire-size bias correction was applied to TCR pairs. To estimate false discovery rates, a later analysis permuted the HLA or CMV assignments 20 times. In a later analysis, co-occurring TCRs were grouped with DBSCAN, and TCRdist sequence similarity was added when clustering was performed within HLA-allele-positive subsets. Co-occurrence clustering excluded repertoires with fewer than 30,000 or more than 120,000 public chains, plus five with anomalous nucleotide sharing. The table comes from immuneACCESS by way of TCRdb, which keeps in-frame sequences with V and J called. Part of the clones is missing from these tables; in studies checked, under half for an unresolved V gene and the rest for unknown reasons. The DNA gave D and trimming, while V, J and clone size come from that table. This sample is represented by 130,000 to 150,000 clones; approximately 80% of them were singletons. Of the sample, around 4.5% falls within the top ten clones.

V drops 5 bases and J drops 8 bases, leaving 15 bases in between. Measured from the cysteine to the phenylalanine, the CDR3 is 13 residues long. The retained sequence is limited to the CDR3, 39 bases, with the frame set at the first base. The germline V gene (reference sequence) yields MNHEY for CDR1 and SMNVEV for CDR2. The cohort was made up of roughly 670 healthy bone marrow donors. Cohort members were all nominally healthy when sampled, although unrecorded immune exposures were likely present. The donor was CMV seropositive and was included in the group of about 290 seropositive cohort members. Every donor gave a peripheral blood sample, and the peripheral blood mononuclear cells from that sample were used for TCR beta sequencing. Genomic DNA was extracted from the blood cell samples with the Qiagen DNeasy Blood Extraction Kit.

The sequenced sample consisted of PBMCs. This chain is built from TRBV27 and TRBJ1-2; TRBD1 is perhaps the D gene, given 6 matching bases. The clonotype comes from a man aged 40-49 years in good health and CMV-seropositive. Read as DNA, the sequence is TGTGCCAGCAGTCAGGGGACATCCCGAGGCTACACCTTC. It specifies CASSQGTSRGYTF.